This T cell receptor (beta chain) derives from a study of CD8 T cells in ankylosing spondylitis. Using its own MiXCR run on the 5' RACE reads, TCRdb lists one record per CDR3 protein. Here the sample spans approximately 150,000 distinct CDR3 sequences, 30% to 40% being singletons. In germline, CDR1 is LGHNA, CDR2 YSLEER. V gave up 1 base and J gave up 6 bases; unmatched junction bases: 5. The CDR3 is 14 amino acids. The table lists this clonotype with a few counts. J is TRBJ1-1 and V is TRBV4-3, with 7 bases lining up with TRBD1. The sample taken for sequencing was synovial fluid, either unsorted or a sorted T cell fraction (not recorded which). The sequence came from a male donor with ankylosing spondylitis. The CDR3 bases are TGCGCCAGCAGCCAAGGCGACAGGGCGGCTGAAGCTTTCTTT. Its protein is CASSQGDRAAEAFF.